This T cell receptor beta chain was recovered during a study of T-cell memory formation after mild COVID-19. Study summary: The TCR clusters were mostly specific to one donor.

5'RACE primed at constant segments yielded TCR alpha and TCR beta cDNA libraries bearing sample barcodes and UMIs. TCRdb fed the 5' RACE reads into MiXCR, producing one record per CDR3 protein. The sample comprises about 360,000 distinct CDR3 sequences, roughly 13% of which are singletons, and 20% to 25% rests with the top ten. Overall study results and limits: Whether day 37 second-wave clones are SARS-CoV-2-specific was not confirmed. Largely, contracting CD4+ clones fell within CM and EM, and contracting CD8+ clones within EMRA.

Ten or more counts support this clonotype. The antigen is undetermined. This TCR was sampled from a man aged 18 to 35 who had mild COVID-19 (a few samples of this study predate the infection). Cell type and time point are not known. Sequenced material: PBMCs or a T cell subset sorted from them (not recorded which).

The CDR3 DNA is TGCGCCAGCAGCCCTTTAGGCCCCAGCCAAGAGACCCAGTACTTC. This sequence encodes CASSPLGPSQETQYF. This rearrangement joins TRBV5-1 to TRBJ2-5; the D is unclear. Germline CDR1 and CDR2: SGHRS and YFSETQ. The V end lost 4 bases, the J end lost 1 base, and 14 bases lay between the germline ends. The CDR3 covers 15 residues.